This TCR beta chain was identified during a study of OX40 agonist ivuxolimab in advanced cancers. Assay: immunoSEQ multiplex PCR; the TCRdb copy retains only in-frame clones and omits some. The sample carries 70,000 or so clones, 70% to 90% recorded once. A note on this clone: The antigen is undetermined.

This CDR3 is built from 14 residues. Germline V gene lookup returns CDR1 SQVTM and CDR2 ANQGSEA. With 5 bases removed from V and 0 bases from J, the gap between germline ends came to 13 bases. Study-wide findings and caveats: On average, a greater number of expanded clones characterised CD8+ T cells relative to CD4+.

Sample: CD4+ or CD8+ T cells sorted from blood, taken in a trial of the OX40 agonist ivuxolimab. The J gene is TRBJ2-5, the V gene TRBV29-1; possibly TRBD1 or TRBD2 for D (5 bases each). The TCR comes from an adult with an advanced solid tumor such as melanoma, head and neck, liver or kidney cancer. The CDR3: CSVRARGDQETQYF. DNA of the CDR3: TGCAGCGTTCGAGCTAGGGGAGACCAAGAGACCCAGTACTTC.